These 32 T cell receptor beta chains share one sample of origin, sequenced in a study of Ad26.COV2.S vaccination and SARS-CoV-2 variants. TCRdb's copy holds only in-frame clones and misses some; the assay was immunoSEQ multiplex PCR. The data contain around 450,000 clones, around 87% of them singletons. Treatment denoted: some 20 received Ad26.COV2.S at low or high dose, single or two shots; about 5 received placebo; per-sample allocation not given. Repertoires come from day 63 after the first vaccine or placebo injection. The source was peripheral blood, collected in a trial of Ad26.COV2.S vaccine versus placebo. These receptor sequences come from a person between 18 and 60 years old who received the Ad26.COV2.S COVID-19 vaccine or a placebo.

V gene TRBV4-1 combines with J gene TRBJ1-2, with 8 bases that match TRBD1. Germline V gene lookup returns CDR1 MGHRA and CDR2 YSYEKL. V dropped 2 bases and J dropped 5; count of bases not matched to a gene: 7. The CDR3 runs 15 residues. The CDR3 region is CASSQPGQGRYGYTF. In DNA form, the CDR3 reads TGCGCCAGCAGCCAACCTGGACAGGGACGATATGGCTACACCTTC.

This chain uses TRBV5-1 with TRBJ2-2; 7 positions match TRBD1. This CDR3 has 15 residues. CDR1 SGHRS and CDR2 YFSETQ come from the germline V gene. After removal of 3 bases from V and 3 bases from J, the junction contained 5 bases not matched to a gene. The chain's CDR3 is CASSSIQGDTGELFF. The CDR3, as DNA: TGCGCCAGCAGCTCAATTCAGGGGGACACCGGGGAGCTGTTTTTT.

The chain has TRBV12-3 or TRBV12-4 and TRBJ2-1; TRBD2 might be the D (5 bases). CDR3 length: 13 residues. The ends were cut back, 7 bases at V and 6 bases at J, with 13 bases in the middle. CDR3 sequence (DNA): TGTGCCAGCACCTCCACGGAGGCCAATGAGCAGTTCTTC. This codes for CASTSTEANEQFF.

This clone appeared once. V usage is TRBV4-2 and J usage is TRBJ2-3, with D perhaps TRBD1 (8 bases). Germline V gene data show CDR1 as LGHNA and CDR2 as YNFKEQ. Trimming shortened V by 4 bases and J by 3 bases, and 17 bases separated the two germline ends. The CDR3 is 16 amino acids. The CDR3 sequence: CASSRTDREGTDTQYF. The CDR3 coding sequence is TGTGCCAGCAGCCGCACGGACAGGGAGGGGACAGATACGCAGTATTTT.

This rearrangement joins TRBV2 to TRBJ2-5, with 9 positions matching TRBD2. CDR1 and CDR2 (germline): SNHLY, FYNNEI. This CDR3 contains 16 residues. The trim removed 7 bases at V and 5 bases at J, leaving 14 bases unmatched. CDR3 amino acids: CASIPLGGGARETQYF. The CDR3 DNA reads TGTGCCAGCATTCCTCTAGGCGGGGGGGCGAGGGAGACCCAGTACTTC.

The chain is built from TRBV5-5 and TRBJ1-6; TRBD1 matches 9 bases. Germline V lookup: CDR1 SGHKS, CDR2 YYEKEE (reference sequence). There are 15 residues in the CDR3. J lost 6 bases, V lost 4 bases, and 5 bases had no gene match. CDR3 sequence reads: CASSPGTGSNSPLHF. DNA for the CDR3: TGTGCCAGCAGCCCCGGGACAGGGAGTAATTCACCCCTCCACTTT.

The chain employs TRBV4-1 and TRBJ2-1, with 14 bases matching TRBD2. Germline V gene lookup returns CDR1 MGHRA and CDR2 YSYEKL. The CDR3 contains 19 residues. After removal of 3 bases from V and 0 bases from J, the junction contained 7 bases not matched to a gene. The CDR3 loop is CASSHGLAGGTSSYNEQFF. As DNA, the CDR3 is TGCGCCAGCAGCCACGGACTAGCGGGGGGAACGAGCTCCTACAATGAGCAGTTCTTC.

The chain joins TRBV24-1 to TRBJ1-5; 7 nucleotides agree with TRBD1. The CDR3 loop spans 14 amino acids. J gave up 5 bases and V 3 bases, and 3 bases lay outside the gene matches. Germline V gene lookup returns CDR1 KGHDR and CDR2 SFDVKD. CDR3 DNA sequence: TGTGCCACCAGTGATCCGACAGGGCATCAGCCCCAGCATTTT. Amino acids: CATSDPTGHQPQHF.

V is TRBV2 and J is TRBJ2-7; 7 nucleotides agree with TRBD1. The V gene end was trimmed by 4 bases and the J gene end by 5 bases; junction bases not matched to a gene: 5. From germline, CDR1 is SNHLY and CDR2 FYNNEI. CDR3 length: 13 residues. CDR3 residues: CASSVTGTHEQYF. DNA for the CDR3: TGTGCCAGCAGTGTGACAGGGACCCACGAGCAGTACTTC.

The chain joins TRBV3-1 (or the pseudogene TRBV3-2) to TRBJ2-6; D unclear. The germline V gene has CDR1 LGHDT and CDR2 YNNKEL (reference sequence). The CDR3 consists of 14 residues. The V end was cut by 4 bases, the J end by 2 bases, with 6 bases between. Here the CDR3 reads CASSLGAGANVLTF. DNA of the CDR3: TGTGCCAGCAGCCTCGGCGCTGGGGCCAACGTCCTGACTTTC.

This clone was seen only once. Germline is not matched at one junction end, which may reflect a read error. V gene TRBV6-5 combines with J gene TRBJ1-2, with D tentatively TRBD1 (6 bases). The CDR3 consists of 16 residues. The germline V gene has CDR1 MNHEY and CDR2 SVGAGI. This chain's CDR3 is CASSYSYSYGQSKVVF. The CDR3 DNA follows: TGTGCCAGCAGTTACTCCTACAGTTACGGACAGAGTAAAGTTGTCTTC.

This chain uses TRBV4-1 with TRBJ2-5; D is undetermined. CDR3 length: 14 amino acids. Between the trimmed V and J ends, which lost 1 base and 5 bases, there was a span of 11 bases. Germline V CDR1 and CDR2: MGHRA, YSYEKL. The DNA of the CDR3 is TGCGCCAGCAGCCAAGCGCCAGTAGTGGAGACCCAGTACTTC. Its translation is CASSQAPVVETQYF.

J is TRBJ2-3 and V is TRBV7-2; no definite D call. The V end was cut by 5 bases, the J end by 4 bases, with 7 bases between. This CDR3 has 12 amino acids. CDR1 and CDR2 (germline): SGHTA, FQGNSA. CDR3: CASSPPADTQYF. In DNA, the CDR3 is TGTGCCAGCAGCCCCCCGGCAGATACGCAGTATTTT.

This clone has just one count. The rearrangement links TRBV28 to TRBJ2-3, with D perhaps TRBD1 (7 bases). Germline V gene sequence: CDR1 MDHEN, CDR2 SYDVKM. CDR3 length: 14 amino acids. Trimming took 6 bases from V and 3 from J, leaving 13 bases between them. CDR3 protein: CASRPTGRTDTQYF. As DNA, the CDR3 is TGTGCCAGCAGACCGACAGGGAGGACAGATACGCAGTATTTT.

This rearrangement joins TRBV7-9 to TRBJ1-2, with 7 bases fitting TRBD1. The CDR3 is made up of 13 amino acids. Germline lookup yields CDR1 SEHNR and CDR2 FQNEAQ (reference sequence). V lost 4 bases to trimming and J lost 6 bases; unmatched junction nucleotides: 5. The CDR3: CASSYDRVDGYTF. The CDR3 DNA reads as TGTGCCAGCAGCTACGACAGGGTTGATGGCTACACCTTC.

V is TRBV3-1 (or the pseudogene TRBV3-2) and J is TRBJ2-3; D remains ambiguous. V lost 1 base and J lost 3, with 8 bases in between. This CDR3 has 14 residues. Per germline, CDR1 LGHDT and CDR2 YNNKEL (reference sequence). The CDR3 region has the DNA TGTGCCAGCAGCCAAGGGTTACGGACAGATACGCAGTATTTT. Protein sequence: CASSQGLRTDTQYF.

The chain has TRBV6-5 and TRBJ2-2, with D perhaps given as TRBD1 or TRBD2 (5 bases each). The length of the CDR3 is 15 residues. From germline, CDR1 is MNHEY and CDR2 SVGAGI. V lost 7 bases and J 4 bases, leaving 16 bases between the germline ends. DNA for the CDR3: TGTGCCAGCAATTATAGGCAGGGAGTCACCGGGGAGCTGTTTTTT. It specifies CASNYRQGVTGELFF.

The CDR3 DNA sequence: TGTGCCAGCAGCCCACGTGGGGAACGCTACGAGCAGTACTTC. Its translation: CASSPRGERYEQYF. The J gene is TRBJ2-7, the V gene TRBV5-8; the D is unclear. This CDR3 has 14 residues. The germline V gene encodes CDR1 SGHTS and CDR2 YDEGEE. Trimming took 4 bases from V and 3 from J, leaving 14 bases between them.

The chain has TRBV28 and TRBJ2-2; D might be TRBD1 (6 bases). The CDR3 has 14 residues. The V gene's germline CDR1 is MDHEN and CDR2 SYDVKM. Between the trimmed V and J ends, which lost 6 bases and 6 bases, there was a span of 14 bases. This chain's CDR3 is CASRNTGLAGELFF. The CDR3 DNA follows: TGTGCCAGCAGAAATACAGGGTTGGCCGGGGAGCTGTTTTTT.

This clone was found once. The chain is built from TRBV21-1 and TRBJ1-4; the table assigns TRBD1, which was not confirmed against the DNA. TRBV21-1 is labeled a pseudogene. The CDR3 runs to 14 residues. As DNA, the CDR3 is TGTGCCAGCAGCACGCGGACAGGGCCTGAAAAACTGTTTTTT. Its translation: CASSTRTGPEKLFF.

This clone was seen only a few times. The rearrangement uses TRBV5-1 and TRBJ1-2; D unclear. The CDR3 covers 14 residues. Germline V CDR1 and CDR2: SGHRS, YFSETQ. The V end was cut by 1 base, the J end by 0 bases, with 7 bases between. The CDR3 reads CASSLRDSNYGYTF. CDR3 sequence (DNA): TGCGCCAGCAGCTTGCGTGACTCTAACTATGGCTACACCTTC.

J is TRBJ2-5 and V is TRBV10-3; the match to TRBD1 covers 11 bases. V shed 4 bases and J 5 bases; nucleotides not matched to a gene: 9. Germline lookup yields CDR1 ENHRY and CDR2 SYGVKD. The CDR3 loop spans 16 amino acids. The CDR3 spells CAISGGQGEVSETQYF. The CDR3 region has the DNA TGTGCCATCAGTGGGGGACAGGGGGAGGTATCGGAGACCCAGTACTTC.

The J gene is TRBJ1-2, the V gene TRBV29-1, with D hard to call. The V end lost 7 bases, the J end lost 7 bases, and 19 bases lay between the germline ends. The length of the CDR3 is 13 residues. The germline V gene encodes CDR1 SQVTM and CDR2 ANQGSEA. The CDR3 loop reads CSAILGASSGYTF. The CDR3 DNA sequence: TGCAGCGCCATACTCGGCGCGTCCAGTGGCTACACCTTC.

In its sample, this clone was seen once. This chain joins TRBV7-2 and TRBJ1-4; D gene uncertain. Trimming removed 5 bases from V and 8 bases from J, with 15 bases in between. Germline CDR1 reads SGHTA; CDR2 reads FQGNSA. The CDR3 extends over 14 amino acids. CDR3 amino acids: CASSPLRTGEKLFF. CDR3 in DNA: TGTGCCAGCAGCCCTTTACGGACGGGCGAAAAACTGTTTTTT.

CDR3 DNA sequence: TGCGCCAGCAGCTTGGTACCGGGGGGCCTAAACACCGGGGAGCTGTTTTTT. Translation: CASSLVPGGLNTGELFF. The chain links TRBV5-1 to TRBJ2-2; D perhaps matches TRBD2 (7 bases). V lost 0 bases, J lost 2 bases, and 14 bases lay in between. Germline V lookup: CDR1 SGHRS, CDR2 YFSETQ. This CDR3 spans 17 amino acids.

J is TRBJ2-7 and V is TRBV5-4; 7 bases align to TRBD1. V dropped 4 bases and J dropped 4; count of bases not matched to a gene: 14. The CDR3 has 16 residues. The germline gives CDR1 SGHNT, CDR2 YYREEE (reference sequence). The CDR3 here is CASSPGSRDRRYEQYF. CDR3 nucleotides: TGTGCCAGCAGCCCGGGTTCTCGGGACAGACGATACGAGCAGTACTTC.

V is TRBV29-1 and J is TRBJ2-3; the match to TRBD2 covers 10 bases. The V and J ends lost 6 bases and 0 bases, in that order; junction bases with no gene match: 3. Per germline, CDR1 SQVTM and CDR2 ANQGSEA. The CDR3 length is 14 residues. The CDR3 sequence: CSVSTSGSTDTQYF. CDR3 in DNA: TGCAGCGTATCGACTAGCGGGAGCACAGATACGCAGTATTTT.

The chain joins TRBV7-2 to TRBJ2-3; 10 nucleotides match TRBD2. V shed 6 bases and J 1 base; nucleotides not matched to a gene: 7. This CDR3 is 16 amino acids long. Germline CDR1 reads SGHTA; CDR2 reads FQGNSA. CDR3 sequence: CASSYSGGRGTDTQYF. The CDR3 DNA follows: TGTGCCAGCAGTTATAGCGGGGGGCGGGGCACAGATACGCAGTATTTT.

The V call is TRBV6-5, the J call TRBJ2-7; 10 bases map to TRBD2. This CDR3 has 15 residues. The trim removed 6 bases at V and 1 base at J, leaving 6 bases unmatched. Germline lookup yields CDR1 MNHEY and CDR2 SVGAGI. The CDR3 reads CASSSLAGGSYEQYF. The CDR3 DNA reads TGTGCCAGCAGCTCCTTAGCGGGGGGTTCCTACGAGCAGTACTTC.

This rearrangement joins TRBV19 to TRBJ2-3, with D tentatively TRBD1 (6 bases). The CDR3 runs to 14 residues. The V gene's germline CDR1 is LNHDA and CDR2 SQIVND (reference sequence). The V and J ends lost 7 bases and 6 bases respectively, with 17 bases between them. Here the CDR3 reads CASMAGGAVDTQYF. The DNA for the CDR3 is TGTGCCAGTATGGCTGGGGGCGCGGTCGATACGCAGTATTTT.

This rearrangement joins TRBV7-9 to TRBJ1-2; 9 bases fit TRBD1. V lost 2 bases and J lost 6; bases outside the gene matches: 7. The V gene's germline CDR1 is SEHNR and CDR2 FQNEAQ (reference sequence). This CDR3 spans 15 amino acids. This CDR3 reads CASSLQQGAWHGYTF. DNA for the CDR3: TGTGCCAGCAGCTTACAACAGGGGGCATGGCATGGCTACACCTTC.

V gene TRBV5-1 combines with J gene TRBJ2-3, with a weak D call TRBD2 (6 bases). The CDR3 sequence is 16 residues long. Germline loops: CDR1 SGHRS, CDR2 YFSETQ. V was shortened by 4 bases and J by 2 bases, with 17 bases between the two germline ends. The CDR3 loop reads CASSGEAAGPTDTQYF. CDR3 nucleotide sequence: TGCGCCAGCAGCGGGGAGGCCGCGGGGCCCACAGATACGCAGTATTTT.